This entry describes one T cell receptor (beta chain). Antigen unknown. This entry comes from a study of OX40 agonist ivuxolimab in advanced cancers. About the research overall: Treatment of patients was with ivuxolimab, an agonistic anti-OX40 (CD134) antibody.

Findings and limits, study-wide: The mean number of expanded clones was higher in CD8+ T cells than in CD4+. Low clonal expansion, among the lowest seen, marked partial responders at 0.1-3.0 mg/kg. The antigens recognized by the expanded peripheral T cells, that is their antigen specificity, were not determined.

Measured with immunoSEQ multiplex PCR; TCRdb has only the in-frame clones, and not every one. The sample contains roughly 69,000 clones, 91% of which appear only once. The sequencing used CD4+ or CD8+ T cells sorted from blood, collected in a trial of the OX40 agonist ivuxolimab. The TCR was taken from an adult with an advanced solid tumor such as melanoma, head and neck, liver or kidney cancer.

Here the CDR3 reads CASSLWGRGYTF. CDR3 DNA sequence: TGTGCCAGCAGCTTGTGGGGGCGCGGCTACACCTTC. The V call is TRBV5-6, the J call TRBJ1-2, with D possibly being TRBD1 (6 bases). Per germline, CDR1 SGHDT and CDR2 YYEEEE. V was shortened by 1 base and J by 8 bases, with 9 bases between the two germline ends. CDR3 length: 12 residues.